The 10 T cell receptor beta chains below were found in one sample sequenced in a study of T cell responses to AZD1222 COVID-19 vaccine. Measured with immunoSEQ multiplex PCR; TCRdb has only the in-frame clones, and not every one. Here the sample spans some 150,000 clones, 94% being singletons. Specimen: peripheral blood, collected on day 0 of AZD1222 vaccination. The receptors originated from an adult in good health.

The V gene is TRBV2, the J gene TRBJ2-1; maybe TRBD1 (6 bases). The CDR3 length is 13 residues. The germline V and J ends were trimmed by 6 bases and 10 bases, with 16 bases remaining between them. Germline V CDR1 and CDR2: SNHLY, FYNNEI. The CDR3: CASRDANREEQFF. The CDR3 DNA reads TGTGCCAGCAGGGACGCCAACAGGGAAGAGCAGTTCTTC. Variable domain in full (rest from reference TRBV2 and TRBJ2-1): EPEVTQTPSHQVTQMGQEVILRCVPISNHLYFYWYRQILGQKVEFLVSFYNNEISEKSEIFDDQFSVERPDGSNFTLKIRSTKLEDSAMYFCASRDANREEQFFGPGTRLTVL.

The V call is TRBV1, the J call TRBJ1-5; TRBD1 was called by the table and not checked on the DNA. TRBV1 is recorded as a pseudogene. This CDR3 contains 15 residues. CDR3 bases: TGCACCAGCAGCCAGGTTATAGACAGGGTTCAGCCCCAGCATTTT. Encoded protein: CTSSQVIDRVQPQHF.

As DNA, the CDR3 is TGCGCCAGCAGCCAAACGGGGTCAACCTACAATGAGCAGTTCTTC. It translates to CASSQTGSTYNEQFF. This chain links TRBV4-1 with TRBJ2-1, with D perhaps TRBD2 (5 bases). Germline loops: CDR1 MGHRA, CDR2 YSYEKL. CDR3 length equals 15 residues. V lost 2 bases to trimming and J lost 2 bases, with 10 bases between them.

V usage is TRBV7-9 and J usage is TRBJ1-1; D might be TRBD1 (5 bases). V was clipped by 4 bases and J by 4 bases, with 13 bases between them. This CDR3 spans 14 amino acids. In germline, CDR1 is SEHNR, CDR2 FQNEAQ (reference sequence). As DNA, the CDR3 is TGTGCCAGCAGCTCCGGGGGGGTGGTCACTGAAGCTTTCTTT. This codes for CASSSGGVVTEAFF.

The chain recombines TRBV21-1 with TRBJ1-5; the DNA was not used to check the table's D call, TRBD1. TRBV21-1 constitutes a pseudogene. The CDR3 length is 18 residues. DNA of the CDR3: TGTGCCAGCAGCAAAGGGGGCTCCGGGACAGAGGTCAATCAGCCCCAGCATTTT. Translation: CASSKGGSGTEVNQPQHF.

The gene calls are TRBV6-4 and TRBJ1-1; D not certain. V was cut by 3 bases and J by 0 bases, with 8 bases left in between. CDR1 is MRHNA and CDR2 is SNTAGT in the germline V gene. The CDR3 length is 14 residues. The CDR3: CASSEYFMNTEAFF. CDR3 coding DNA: TGTGCCAGCAGTGAGTACTTCATGAACACTGAAGCTTTCTTT.

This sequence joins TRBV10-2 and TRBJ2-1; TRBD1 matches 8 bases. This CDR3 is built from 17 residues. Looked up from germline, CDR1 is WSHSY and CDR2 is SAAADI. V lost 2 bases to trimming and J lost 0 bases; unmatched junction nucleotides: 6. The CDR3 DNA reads TGCGCCAGCAGTGAGCCCCGGACAGGGCCCTCCTACAATGAGCAGTTCTTC. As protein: CASSEPRTGPSYNEQFF.

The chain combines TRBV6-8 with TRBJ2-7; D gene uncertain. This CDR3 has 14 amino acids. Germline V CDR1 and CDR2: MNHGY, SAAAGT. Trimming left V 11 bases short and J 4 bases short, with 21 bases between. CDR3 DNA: TGTGCCCTGTGCACTGACGCTGTCCTTTACGAGCAGTACGTC. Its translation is CALCTDAVLYEQYV.

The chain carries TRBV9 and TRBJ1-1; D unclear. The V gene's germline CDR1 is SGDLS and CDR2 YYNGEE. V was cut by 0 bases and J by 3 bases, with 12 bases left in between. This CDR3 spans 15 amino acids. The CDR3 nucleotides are TGTGCCAGCAGCGTAGGGCCGGAACCGGACACTGAAGCTTTCTTT. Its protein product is CASSVGPEPDTEAFF. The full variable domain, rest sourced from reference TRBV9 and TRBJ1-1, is DSGVTQTPKHLITATGQRVTLRCSPRSGDLSVYWYQQSLDQGLQFLIQYYNGEERAKGNILERFSAQQFPDLHSELNLSSLELGDSALYFCASSVGPEPDTEAFFGQGTRLTVV.

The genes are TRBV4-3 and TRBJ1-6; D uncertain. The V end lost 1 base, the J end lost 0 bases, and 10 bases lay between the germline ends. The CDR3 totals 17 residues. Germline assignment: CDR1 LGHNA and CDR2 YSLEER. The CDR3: CASSQGGRSSYNSPLHF. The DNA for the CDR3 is TGCGCCAGCAGCCAAGGGGGTCGGAGCTCCTATAATTCACCCCTCCACTTT.